Below, 12 T cell receptor beta chains from the same sample are listed, as sequenced in a study of T-cell reconstitution after alpha-beta-depleted transplantation in children. Preparation of the TCRbeta library used unique molecular identifiers. TCRdb re-analysed the PCR reads in MiXCR, keeping a single row per CDR3 protein. The data contain 600,000 to 800,000 distinct CDR3 sequences, about an eighth of them seen just once; the ten biggest clones take up 0.79%. The sample in question was PBMCs, obtained before TCRalphabeta/CD19-depleted stem cell transplant. These receptors all come from a girl aged 2 to 10 with congenital amegakaryocytic thrombocytopenia, due to receive a stem cell transplant.

Details on this clonotype: A much larger clonotype is one base distant, so this may be a read error. This rearrangement joins TRBV12-3 or TRBV12-4 to TRBJ2-2, with D perhaps matching TRBD1 or TRBD2 (5 bases each). This CDR3 is 14 amino acids long. CDR3 bases: TGTGCCAGCAGTCCCTCCCGGGGCACCGGGAAGCTGTTTTTT. It specifies CASSPSRGTGKLFF.

This clonotype has more than one count but fewer than ten. The chain recombines TRBV5-1 with TRBJ2-6; perhaps TRBD1 as D (6 bases). The V end lost 5 bases, the J end lost 2 bases, and 11 bases lay between the germline ends. The CDR3 has 15 residues. Germline loops: CDR1 SGHRS, CDR2 YFSETQ. The CDR3 sequence is CASRRQVAGANVLTF. CDR3 coding DNA: TGCGCCAGCAGACGACAGGTGGCTGGGGCCAACGTCCTGACTTTC.

This clonotype was observed at least ten times. J is TRBJ2-1 and V is TRBV10-3; 8 bases fit TRBD2. The CDR3 covers 15 residues. CDR1 is ENHRY and CDR2 is SYGVKD in the germline V gene. V was clipped by 5 bases and J by 7 bases; unmatched bases: 10. CDR3 protein: CAISPAGVFMNEQFF. The CDR3 nucleotides are TGTGCCATCAGTCCAGCGGGAGTTTTTATGAATGAGCAGTTCTTC.

This sequence joins TRBV7-9 and TRBJ2-7; no clear D. The CDR3 extends over 15 amino acids. Germline values: CDR1 SEHNR, CDR2 FQNEAQ (reference sequence). Trimming cost V 5 bases and J 0 bases, with 14 bases left between them. CDR3 nucleotides: TGTGCCAGCAGCATGGAGACGGAACGCTCCTACGAGCAGTACTTC. It translates to CASSMETERSYEQYF. Supplemented by reference TRBV7-9 and TRBJ2-7, the full variable domain reads DTGVSQNPRHKITKRGQNVTFRCDPISEHNRLYWYRQTLGQGPEFLTYFQNEAQLEKSRLLSDRFSAERPKGSFSTLEIQRTEQGDSAMYLCASSMETERSYEQYFGPGTRLTVT.

This chain uses TRBV24-1 with TRBJ2-1, with 7 bases aligning to TRBD1. Germline lookup yields CDR1 KGHDR and CDR2 SFDVKD. The CDR3 has 13 amino acids. Trimming cost V 9 bases and J 9 bases; bases outside gene matches: 10. The CDR3 DNA reads as TGTGCCACCGATGATGGACAGGTAACTGAGCAGTTCTTC. It encodes CATDDGQVTEQFF.

This clonotype was recorded a few times. Here the CDR3 reads CASSLEAPSDTQYF. The DNA for the CDR3 is TGCGCCAGCAGCTTGGAGGCCCCGAGTGATACGCAGTATTTT. The genes are TRBV5-1 and TRBJ2-3; D is unclear. This CDR3 is 14 amino acids long. V gave up 0 bases and J gave up 6 bases, with 11 bases separating them. The germline CDR1 and CDR2 sequences are SGHRS and YFSETQ.

This clonotype was picked up many times. The chain is built from TRBV7-2 and TRBJ2-2, with no clear D. V lost 5 bases and J lost 4, with 8 bases in between. Germline V gene lookup returns CDR1 SGHTA and CDR2 FQGNSA. The CDR3 sequence is 13 residues long. The CDR3 sequence is CASSPHPTGELFF. The CDR3 nucleotides read TGTGCCAGCAGCCCCCACCCCACCGGGGAGCTGTTTTTT. Combining the CDR3 with reference TRBV7-2 and TRBJ2-2 gives the whole variable domain GAGVSQSPSNKVTEKGKDVELRCDPISGHTALYWYRQSLGQGLEFLIYFQGNSAPDKSGLPSDRFSAERTGGSVSTLTIQRTQQEDSAVYLCASSPHPTGELFFGEGSRLTVL.

J is TRBJ1-3 and V is TRBV7-9; TRBD1 agrees at 7 bases. The CDR3 has 17 residues. Germline V gives CDR1 SEHNR, CDR2 FQNEAQ (reference sequence). Unmatched junction bases numbered 13, after V lost 4 bases and J lost 4 bases. The CDR3 DNA reads as TGTGCCAGCAGCTACAAGACCGGAGGGACAGAAGGAAACACCATATATTTT. This gives the protein CASSYKTGGTEGNTIYF.

V and J are TRBV14 and TRBJ2-5; no clear D gene. Germline V gene sequence: CDR1 SGHDN, CDR2 FVKESK. The CDR3 runs 13 residues. V was cut by 2 bases and J by 0 bases, with 4 bases left in between. CDR3 in DNA: TGTGCCAGCAGCCAAAGGTACCAAGAGACCCAGTACTTC. Its translation: CASSQRYQETQYF.

In this sample, this clonotype turned up many times. CDR3 sequence reads: CASSKILAEYNEQFF. The CDR3 nucleotides are TGCGCCAGCAGCAAAATACTAGCCGAGTACAATGAGCAGTTCTTC. J is TRBJ2-1 and V is TRBV5-1; weak D call: TRBD2 (6 bases). The V and J ends lost 4 bases and 4 bases respectively, with 15 bases between them. Germline lookup yields CDR1 SGHRS and CDR2 YFSETQ. This CDR3 region has 15 residues.

This clonotype was seen ten or more times. The chain is built from TRBV20-1 and TRBJ2-7; 15 bases line up with TRBD2. The CDR3 totals 13 residues. With V trimmed by 3 bases and J by 6 bases, 0 bases remained unmatched. Per the germline V gene, CDR1 is DFQATT and CDR2 is SNEGSKA (reference sequence). As DNA, the CDR3 is TGCAGTGCTAGGGGACTAGCGGGAGGCGAGCAGTACTTC. Its protein is CSARGLAGGEQYF.

Many counts were recorded for this clonotype. This chain connects TRBV20-1 to TRBJ2-7, with 8 bases that match TRBD1. The length of the CDR3 is 13 residues. Germline V gene lookup returns CDR1 DFQATT and CDR2 SNEGSKA (reference sequence). V lost 6 bases, J lost 3 bases, and 7 bases stayed unmatched. This CDR3 reads CSAKEDRDYEQYF. For the CDR3, the DNA is TGCAGTGCCAAGGAGGACAGGGACTACGAGCAGTACTTC.